This T cell receptor (beta chain) was obtained from a study of T cells in Graves' hyperthyroidism and ophthalmopathy. What was amplified from RNA transcripts were TCR beta CDR3 regions. TCR CDR3 regions were first amplified by RT-PCR with HTBI primers. TCRdb re-called the multiplex PCR reads through MiXCR, storing one row per CDR3 protein. In the table there are roughly 200,000 distinct CDR3 sequences, around 16% of which are singletons. This CDR3 contains 19 residues. Germline trimming cut 6 bases from V and 0 bases from J; bases unmatched to any gene: 17. The source of the PBMCs was 10 ml of fresh peripheral blood.

The rearrangement links TRBV12-3 or TRBV12-4 to TRBJ2-5; 9 bases map to TRBD2. Sample: blood. The clonotype comes from a woman in her 50s with Graves' hyperthyroidism. In DNA, the CDR3 is TGTGCCAGCAGCCACGCAAGACTAGCGGATGAGGGTTACCAAGAGACCCAGTACTTC. Translation gives CASSHARLADEGYQETQYF.